Described below is a single T cell receptor beta chain sequence and its context. The target antigen is unknown. This entry comes from a study of a mutant IDH1 vaccine in newly diagnosed glioma. Study-wide context: Patients got radiotherapy, temozolomide, or both beforehand, and most got both.

Described time point: baseline, week 1 (first vaccination visit). The treatment denotes: pre-vaccination baseline after standard-of-care therapy. Each astrocytoma in the donors was new, WHO grade 3 or 4, IDH1-mutant and ATRX-lost. The CDR3 totals 16 residues. Trimming removed 4 bases from V and 2 bases from J; junction bases left unmatched: 4. Per germline, CDR1 MNHNS and CDR2 SASEGT. Data came from immunoSEQ multiplex PCR; TCRdb stores just in-frame clones and leaves some out. This sample yields 30,000 or so clones, of which about four fifths are seen a single time; 15% to 20% belongs to the top ten. Study-level findings and limits: Detectable vaccine-induced immune responses arose in 80% to 95% of patients.

The chain links TRBV6-1 to TRBJ2-7; 14 bases match TRBD2. The starting material was PBMCs, obtained from a glioma patient treated with radiotherapy, temozolomide or both. The receptor's source is a man aged 25 to 40 with glioma. CDR3 sequence (DNA): TGTGCCAGCAGTGGGAGACTAGCGGGAGGGACCTACGAGCAGTACTTC. Its translation is CASSGRLAGGTYEQYF.